This T cell receptor beta chain derives from a study of T cells in Graves' hyperthyroidism and ophthalmopathy. Trimming shortened V by 3 bases and J by 1 base, and 13 bases separated the two germline ends. The CDR3 contains 16 residues. Per germline, CDR1 LNHDA and CDR2 SQIVND (reference sequence). There were TCR beta CDR3 regions amplified from RNA transcripts. First-round RT-PCR of the TCR CDR3 relied on the HTBI primer set. One entry per CDR3 protein, called by TCRdb with MiXCR from the multiplex PCR reads. The sample carries around 720,000 distinct CDR3 sequences, 35% recorded once. Sequencing was performed on blood. V and J are TRBV19 and TRBJ1-5, with D unresolved. This clonotype originated in a woman aged 40 to 50 with Graves' hyperthyroidism. Here the CDR3 reads CASSIGRRESNQPQHF. The CDR3 DNA follows: TGTGCCAGTAGTATTGGTAGGAGGGAGAGCAATCAGCCCCAGCATTTT.